Listed below are T cell receptor beta chains from one sample, sequenced in a study of cytotoxic CD8 clonotypes in ibrutinib-treated CLL. Profiling relied on immunoSEQ multiplex PCR, and the TCRdb table lists in-frame clones only, not all of them. The sample gives 200,000 or so clones, nearly 80% of which show up once; approximately 10% is in the top ten. Sample: PBMCs, taken after 12 months of ibrutinib treatment. These receptors were collected from a human donor with chronic lymphocytic leukemia. Each CDR3 is given with its conserved first and last residue.

V gene: TRBV7-2
CDR3 protein: CASSLDRTTRAQYF

V gene: TRBV9
CDR3 protein: CASSPLRWREEGETQYF

V gene: TRBV6-1
CDR3 protein: CASRENRGPFNYGYTF

V gene: TRBV27
CDR3 protein: CASSLRPGQFNQPQHF

V gene: TRBV4-1
CDR3 protein: CASSQERGRQHGELFF

V gene: TRBV6-5
CDR3 protein: CASSYSGQGGDTQYF

V gene: TRBV5-1
CDR3 protein: CASSPDTGRYEQYF

V gene: TRBV12-5
CDR3 protein: CASAGGRWPQYF

V gene: TRBV9
CDR3 protein: CASSDTSGGYEQYF

V gene: TRBV4-1
CDR3 protein: CASSQGAAGGPTGQFF

V gene: TRBV1
CDR3 protein: CTSSQGRAGNEQFF

V gene: TRBV5-1
CDR3 protein: CASSFETGGVVFEQYF

V gene: TRBV5-1
CDR3 protein: CASSFDGGVNTEAFF

V gene: TRBV2
CDR3 protein: CASREDGPTDTQYF

V gene: TRBV11-2
CDR3 protein: CASSLTSGSGETQYF

V gene: TRBV19
CDR3 protein: CASSISTGQGIRGYTF

V gene: TRBV7-6
CDR3 protein: CASSSKGGVPVPNEQFF

V gene: TRBV5-1
CDR3 protein: CASSLVGADTQYF

V gene: TRBV11-2
CDR3 protein: CASTSAGGRTDTQYF

V gene: TRBV7-2
CDR3 protein: CASSPRITGKLFF

V gene: TRBV5-1
CDR3 protein: CASSPGVGLADQETQYF

V gene: TRBV6-5
CDR3 protein: CASSYGGPYNEQFF

V gene: TRBV7-2
CDR3 protein: CASSLGDRSNTIYF

V gene: TRBV27
CDR3 protein: CASSHRERSQETQYF